This T cell receptor beta chain was found in a study of T cell responses to AZD1222 COVID-19 vaccine (dated by TCRdb to about 2021). With respect to the entire study: Because spike-specific TCR depth and breadth did not differ between the two schedules, AZD1222 recipients who got a second dose at roughly 4 weeks were pooled with those who got a second dose at roughly 12 weeks. Trial participants were enrolled into age subgroups of 18-55, 56-69 and 70-plus years, which contained about 150, 28 and 57 TCR-sequenced participants, respectively. TCR sequencing covered 233 trial participants: some 210 given two doses of AZD1222 and 26 given two doses of MenACWY control vaccine.

V is shortened by 1 base, J by 2 bases, and the region joining them spans 6 bases. There are 13 amino acids in the CDR3, from cysteine to phenylalanine inclusive. Of the read, only the CDR3 DNA is kept; its 39 bases are in frame from base 1. Sequences SGHNT (CDR1) and YYREEE (CDR2) are obtained from the germline V gene (reference sequence). The CDR3 regions of human TCRbeta chains were analyzed by immunosequencing. As for the authors' bioinformatics: TCRs in the repertoires were compared against a reference library of SARS-CoV-2-specific TCRs that had been generated with the MIRA antigen-specificity platform. Breadth meant the fraction of unique TCRs that were SARS-CoV-2-associated, whereas depth meant the fraction of total T cells that were SARS-CoV-2-associated. Using the MIRA data, each spike-specific TCR was assigned both to the spike region to which the TCR was reactive and to a CD4 or CD8 class. Log10-transformed breadth and depth values were compared by one-way ANOVA with Sidak's multiple comparisons tests. TCRdb mirrors the immuneACCESS table, restricted to in-frame sequences. Some clones are absent from its copies; in checked studies, under half trace to an unresolved V gene, and the reason for the others is unknown. That table gives V, J and clone size, and the DNA gave D and trimming. The sample profile shows some 180,000 clones; 80% to 95% of them were found once. The ten largest make up about 1.2% of the sample.

For this clone: Which antigen it targets is not known. Base qualities are not recorded, but no much larger clone differs from it by a single base.

The time point tag for this specimen amounts to: baseline before first vaccination. Vaccinee samples were obtained from the UK trials COV001 and COV002, which included a single-blind randomized controlled phase 2/3 trial of AZD1222 (ChAdOx1 nCoV-19) in healthy adults. For TCRbeta chain sequencing, PBMC samples from trial participants were taken at day 0 and at day 28 after the second dose. Beyond this particular receptor, the publication reports: CD4 TCRs associated with the vaccine covered the entire spike protein, and the dominant responses were in regions 160-218 and 743-854. The 56-69-year group was small, and its depth increase did not reach significance, likely because of low power. Nearly half of unique spike-specific TCRs reportedly recognized epitopes outside regions mutated in the B.1.351 and B.1.1.7 variants. Conclusions about previously exposed vaccinees are limited, since just 5 to 7 AZD1222 recipients were seropositive for SARS-CoV-2 at baseline. Participants were mostly white British, with more females than males. The authors suggested clonal diversity may have been underestimated. Because no day 14 peak-response samples were available, the repertoires could be characterized only after the peak T cell response. A significant rise in spike-specific TCR breadth and depth was observed after two AZD1222 doses relative to day 0 and relative to MenACWY recipients.

The specimen was peripheral blood, collected on day 0 of AZD1222 vaccination. This sequence was found in an adult in good health. The V gene is TRBV5-4 and the J gene is TRBJ1-2, with the D segment identity uncertain. The nucleotide sequence reads as follows: TGTGCCAGCAGCTTGCCGGGCAACTATGGCTACACCTTC. Its product reads: CASSLPGNYGYTF.